Listed here are 18 T cell receptor beta chains from one sample, sequenced in a study of T cell responses to AZD1222 COVID-19 vaccine. Assay used: immunoSEQ multiplex PCR; TCRdb lists only in-frame clones, some missing. The table records 30,000 to 35,000 clones, more than 85% of them present only once. The sequencing used peripheral blood, collected on day 0 of AZD1222 vaccination. The origin of the receptors is an adult in good health.

This clone was seen only once. This chain connects TRBV30 to TRBJ2-7; 8 positions match TRBD1. After removal of 3 bases from V and 2 bases from J, the junction contained 3 bases not matched to a gene. Germline V lookup: CDR1 GTSNPN, CDR2 SVGIG (reference sequence). The CDR3 has 13 residues. CDR3 region: CAWRGQATYEQYF. Here the CDR3 DNA reads TGTGCCTGGAGGGGACAGGCGACCTACGAGCAGTACTTC.

The genes are TRBV27 and TRBJ1-6, with D unresolved. The CDR3 spans 16 residues. Trimming took off 3 bases at V and 0 bases at J, with 9 bases between the two ends. CDR1 is MNHEY, CDR2 SMNVEV, per germline (reference sequence). The CDR3 loop is CASSFDSGSYNSPLHF. The CDR3 DNA is TGTGCCAGCAGTTTCGATAGCGGCTCCTATAATTCACCCCTCCACTTT.

The rearrangement links TRBV6-5 to TRBJ2-2; possible D gene TRBD2, 6 bases. Germline-derived CDR1 and CDR2 are MNHEY and SVGAGI. This CDR3 region has 15 residues. V shed 8 bases and J shed 3 bases, with 16 bases lying between them. This CDR3 reads CASRVGGQYTGELFF. CDR3 bases: TGTGCCAGCCGCGTGGGAGGACAATACACCGGGGAGCTGTTTTTT.

The rearrangement links TRBV29-1 to TRBJ1-1, with a possible D match to TRBD1 (5 bases). Between the trimmed V and J ends, which lost 7 bases and 4 bases, there was a span of 16 bases. The germline V gene encodes CDR1 SQVTM and CDR2 ANQGSEA. This CDR3 region has 13 residues. CDR3 amino acids: CSGRDPGGTEAFF. CDR3 coding DNA: TGCAGCGGACGGGACCCCGGAGGCACTGAAGCTTTCTTT.

This chain connects TRBV6-5 to TRBJ1-6; D unresolved. V was clipped by 6 bases and J by 6 bases, with 12 bases between them. Germline loops: CDR1 MNHEY, CDR2 SVGAGI. The CDR3 length is 14 residues. The CDR3 bases are TGTGCCAGCAGCCCCGGTGAACTTAATTCACCCCTCCACTTT. As protein: CASSPGELNSPLHF.

The J gene is TRBJ1-2, the V gene TRBV15; unclear D gene. This CDR3 contains 12 residues. The V end was cut by 0 bases, the J end by 7 bases, with 6 bases between. Per the germline V gene, CDR1 is LNHNV and CDR2 is YYDKDF (reference sequence). CDR3 bases: TGTGCCACCAGCAGAGATCAGCGTGGCTACACCTTC. The encoded protein is CATSRDQRGYTF.

In DNA, the CDR3 is TGTGCCAGCAGCCAAGATTTGAGCTTCTACAATGAGCAGTTCTTC. It specifies CASSQDLSFYNEQFF. This chain links TRBV14 with TRBJ2-1; D remains unclear. V was cut by 0 bases and J by 3 bases, with 9 bases left in between. The V gene's germline CDR1 is SGHDN and CDR2 FVKESK. This CDR3 has 15 amino acids.

This sequence joins TRBV7-9 and TRBJ1-2, with a possible D match to TRBD1 (5 bases). The CDR3 is 13 residues long. Germline CDR1 and CDR2: SEHNR and FQNEAQ (reference sequence). V was pared by 4 bases and J by 3 bases, with 9 bases between. The CDR3 DNA sequence: TGTGCCAGCAGCTCGGACACTTACTATGGCTACACCTTC. Residues: CASSSDTYYGYTF.

The V gene is TRBV7-2, the J gene TRBJ2-1; TRBD2 agrees at 13 bases. V shed 1 base and J 6 bases; nucleotides not matched to a gene: 3. The CDR3 totals 16 residues. Looked up from germline, CDR1 is SGHTA and CDR2 is FQGNSA. Written as DNA, the CDR3 is TGTGCCAGCAGCTTAGAAGGGACTAGCGGGATCAATGAGCAGTTCTTC. Its translation is CASSLEGTSGINEQFF.

The chain recombines TRBV12-3 or TRBV12-4 with TRBJ1-6; no clear D. The CDR3 runs to 13 residues. Trimming took 5 bases from V and 5 from J, leaving 7 bases between them. The CDR3, as DNA: TGTGCCAGCAGTGAAGGGAATAATTCACCCCTCCACTTT. It codes for CASSEGNNSPLHF.

CDR3 nucleotide sequence: TGTGCCAGTAGCAAGGGAGGACAGTTTAGCAATCAGCCCCAGCATTTT. Translating it yields CASSKGGQFSNQPQHF. This rearrangement joins TRBV19 to TRBJ1-5, with D perhaps TRBD1 (6 bases). Germline values: CDR1 LNHDA, CDR2 SQIVND (reference sequence). V dropped 6 bases and J dropped 0 bases, with 15 bases sitting between them. This CDR3 comprises 16 residues.

This chain joins TRBV2 and TRBJ1-6, with 9 bases lining up with TRBD1. The CDR3 loop spans 14 amino acids. The germline V gene has CDR1 SNHLY and CDR2 FYNNEI. Germline trimming cut 4 bases from V and 10 bases from J; bases unmatched to any gene: 5. The DNA of the CDR3 is TGTGCCAGCAGTGTTGGGGGACAGGGCTCACCCCTCCACTTT. Protein product: CASSVGGQGSPLHF. The full variable domain, completed using reference TRBV2 and TRBJ1-6, is EPEVTQTPSHQVTQMGQEVILRCVPISNHLYFYWYRQILGQKVEFLVSFYNNEISEKSEIFDDQFSVERPDGSNFTLKIRSTKLEDSAMYFCASSVGGQGSPLHFGNGTRLTVT.

The rearrangement links TRBV30 to TRBJ2-6, with D hard to call. The CDR3 is made up of 13 amino acids. V was shortened by 4 bases and J by 1 base, with 5 bases between the two germline ends. Germline V gene sequence: CDR1 GTSNPN, CDR2 SVGIG (reference sequence). CDR3 DNA: TGTGCCTGGACAGCTTCTGGGGCCAACGTCCTGACTTTC. Translating gives CAWTASGANVLTF. Drawing the rest from reference TRBV30 and TRBJ2-6, the complete variable domain is SQTIHQWPATLVQPVGSPLSLECTVEGTSNPNLYWYRQAAGRGLQLLFYSVGIGQISSEVPQNLSASRPQDRQFILSSKKLLLSDSGFYLCAWTASGANVLTFGAGSRLTVL.

This clone has just one count. V usage is TRBV7-9 and J usage is TRBJ1-4; D call uncertain. Trimming took off 3 bases at V and 8 bases at J, with 4 bases between the two ends. This CDR3 is built from 11 residues. Per the germline V gene, CDR1 is SEHNR and CDR2 is FQNEAQ (reference sequence). The CDR3 nucleotides read TGTGCCAGCAGCTTGGTCGAAAAACTGTTTTTT. It translates to CASSLVEKLFF. Together with reference TRBV7-9 and TRBJ1-4, the CDR3 gives the full variable domain: DTGVSQNPRHKITKRGQNVTFRCDPISEHNRLYWYRQTLGQGPEFLTYFQNEAQLEKSRLLSDRFSAERPKGSFSTLEIQRTEQGDSAMYLCASSLVEKLFFGSGTQLSVL.

The chain recombines TRBV10-3 with TRBJ1-1, with D possibly matching TRBD1 (6 bases). Germline V gene sequence: CDR1 ENHRY, CDR2 SYGVKD. This CDR3 contains 13 residues. Trimming stripped 6 bases from V and 8 bases from J, with 16 bases between. CDR3 sequence (DNA): TGTGCCATCAGGGCCGGGACAAAGGAGGAAGCTTTCTTT. It specifies CAIRAGTKEEAFF.

To note about this clone: The same CDR3 arises from other DNA sequences in this sample as well. The V and J genes are TRBV14 and TRBJ2-5; 13 bases line up with TRBD2. Looked up from germline, CDR1 is SGHDN and CDR2 is FVKESK. With V trimmed by 1 base and J by 1 base, 3 bases remained unmatched. The CDR3 covers 17 residues. The CDR3 DNA reads as TGTGCCAGCAGCCAAGGACTAGCGGGGGGTTTCCAAGAGACCCAGTACTTC. Its translation is CASSQGLAGGFQETQYF.

The V call is TRBV5-4, the J call TRBJ2-2; tentatively, D is TRBD1 (6 bases). The CDR3 is made up of 14 amino acids. The V and J ends lost 0 bases and 5 bases respectively, with 8 bases between them. Germline V CDR1 and CDR2: SGHNT, YYREEE (reference sequence). The CDR3 here is CASSLVRGTGELFF. The CDR3 coding sequence is TGTGCCAGCAGCTTGGTCAGGGGAACCGGGGAGCTGTTTTTT.

This chain joins TRBV5-1 and TRBJ2-1, with unresolved D. The CDR3 runs 15 residues. Germline V gene lookup returns CDR1 SGHRS and CDR2 YFSETQ. V was clipped by 0 bases and J by 0 bases, with 7 bases between them. In DNA form, the CDR3 reads TGCGCCAGCAGCTTGGTTCAGAGCTCCTACAATGAGCAGTTCTTC. The encoded protein is CASSLVQSSYNEQFF.